This T cell receptor beta chain was captured by sequencing in a study of blood T cell repertoires in COVID-19. About the study: Sources were T cells, B-cell-depleted T cells, or PBMCs; the material itself was cDNA or gDNA.

The V segment lost 3 bases and the J segment 2 bases; nucleotides outside the gene matches: 3. Germline loops: CDR1 SGHRS, CDR2 YFSETQ. The CDR3 length is 14 residues. Assay used: immunoSEQ multiplex PCR; TCRdb lists only in-frame clones, some missing. The sample carries around 300,000 clones, roughly 87% recorded once. The chain carries TRBV5-1 and TRBJ1-1, with 8 bases matching TRBD1. Input material: peripheral blood. The TCR comes from a man between 18 and 29 years old with active or convalescent COVID-19. The CDR3 loop reads CASSSGTGNTEAFF. For the CDR3, the DNA is TGCGCCAGCAGCTCCGGGACAGGCAACACTGAAGCTTTCTTT.